This T cell receptor beta chain comes out of a study of blood T cell repertoires in COVID-19. Across the whole study: Whether acute or convalescent, the COVID-19 samples came from the United States, Italy and Spain. T cells, B-cell-depleted T cells, or PBMCs supplied cDNA or gDNA.

This clone was detected a few times. The V gene's germline CDR1 is SGHNT and CDR2 YENEEA. CDR3 length: 17 amino acids. The ends lost 0 bases at V and 9 bases at J; junction bases unmatched: 10. Study processing details: Nucleated cell counts were estimated from reference gene primer amplification. Assay: immunoSEQ multiplex PCR; the TCRdb copy retains only in-frame clones and omits some. The V and J calls and clone size were taken over from that table, and D and trimming were inferred from the DNA. The sample records roughly 30,000 clones, about 85% being singletons. Sequencing was carried out using peripheral blood. The clonotype was recovered from a human donor with acute or convalescent COVID-19. The donor label of this sample is uncertain. The chain recombines TRBV11-3 with TRBJ2-1; 11 bases line up with TRBD2. The CDR3 coding sequence is TGTGCCAGCAGCTTAGAGATACTGACTAGCGGGAATACTGAGCAGTTCTTC. This sequence encodes CASSLEILTSGNTEQFF.